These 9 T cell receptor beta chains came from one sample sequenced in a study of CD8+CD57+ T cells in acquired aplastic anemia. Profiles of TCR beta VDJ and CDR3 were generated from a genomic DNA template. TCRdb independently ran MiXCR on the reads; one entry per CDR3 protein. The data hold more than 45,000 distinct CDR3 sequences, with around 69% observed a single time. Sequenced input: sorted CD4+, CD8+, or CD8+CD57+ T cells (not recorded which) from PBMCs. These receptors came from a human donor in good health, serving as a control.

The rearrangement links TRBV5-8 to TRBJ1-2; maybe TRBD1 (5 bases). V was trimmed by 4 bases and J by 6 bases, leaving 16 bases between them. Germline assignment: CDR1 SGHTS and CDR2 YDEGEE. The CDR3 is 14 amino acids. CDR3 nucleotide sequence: TGTGCCAGCAGCATAAAGGGGTTGCGGAATGGCTACACCTTC. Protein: CASSIKGLRNGYTF.

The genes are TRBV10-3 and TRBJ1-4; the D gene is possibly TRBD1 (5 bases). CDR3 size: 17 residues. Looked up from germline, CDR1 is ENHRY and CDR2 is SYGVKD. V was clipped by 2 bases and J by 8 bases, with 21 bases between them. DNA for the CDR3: TGTGCCATCAGTGAGGGCAGAACTACAACTGCAGGGGAAAAACTGTTTTTT. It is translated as CAISEGRTTTAGEKLFF.

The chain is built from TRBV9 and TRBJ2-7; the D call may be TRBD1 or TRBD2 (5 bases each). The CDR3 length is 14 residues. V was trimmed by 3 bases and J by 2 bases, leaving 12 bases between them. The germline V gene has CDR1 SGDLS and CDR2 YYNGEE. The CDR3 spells CASSGDLPPYEQYF. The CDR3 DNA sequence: TGTGCCAGCAGCGGGGACCTACCACCCTACGAGCAGTACTTC.

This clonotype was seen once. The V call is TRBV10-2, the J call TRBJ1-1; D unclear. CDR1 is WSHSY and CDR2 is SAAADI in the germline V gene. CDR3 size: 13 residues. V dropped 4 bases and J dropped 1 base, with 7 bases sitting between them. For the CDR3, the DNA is TGCGCCAGCAGTGCGGCCAAGAACACTGAAGCTTTCTTT. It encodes CASSAAKNTEAFF.

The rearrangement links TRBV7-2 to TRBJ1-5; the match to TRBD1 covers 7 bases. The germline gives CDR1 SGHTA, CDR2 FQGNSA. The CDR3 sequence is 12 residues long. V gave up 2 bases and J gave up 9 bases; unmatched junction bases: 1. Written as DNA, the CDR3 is TGTGCCAGCAGCTTACAGGGGGGGCCCCAGCATTTT. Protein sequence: CASSLQGGPQHF. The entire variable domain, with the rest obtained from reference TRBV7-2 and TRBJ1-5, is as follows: GAGVSQSPSNKVTEKGKDVELRCDPISGHTALYWYRQSLGQGLEFLIYFQGNSAPDKSGLPSDRFSAERTGGSVSTLTIQRTQQEDSAVYLCASSLQGGPQHFGDGTRLSIL.

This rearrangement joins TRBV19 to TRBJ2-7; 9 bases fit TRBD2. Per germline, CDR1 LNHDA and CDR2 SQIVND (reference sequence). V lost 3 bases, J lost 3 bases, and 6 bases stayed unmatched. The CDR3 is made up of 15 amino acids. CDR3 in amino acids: CASSISLAGIYEQYF. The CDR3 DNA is TGTGCCAGTAGTATCTCCCTAGCGGGAATCTACGAGCAGTACTTC.

DNA for the CDR3: TGTGCCAGTAGTATCTTAAGGAGGCAGGGGGGCACAGATACGCAGTATTTT. Translated, it gives CASSILRRQGGTDTQYF. The chain has TRBV19 and TRBJ2-3, with 7 bases aligning to TRBD1. J was trimmed by 1 base and V by 3 bases; bases with no gene match: 10. In germline, CDR1 is LNHDA, CDR2 SQIVND (reference sequence). The CDR3 runs 17 residues.

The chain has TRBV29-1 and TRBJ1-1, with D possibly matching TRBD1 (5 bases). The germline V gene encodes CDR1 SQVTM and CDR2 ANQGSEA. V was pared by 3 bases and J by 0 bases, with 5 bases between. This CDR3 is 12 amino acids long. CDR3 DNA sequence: TGCAGCGTTGAGGGACTGAACACTGAAGCTTTCTTT. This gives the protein CSVEGLNTEAFF.

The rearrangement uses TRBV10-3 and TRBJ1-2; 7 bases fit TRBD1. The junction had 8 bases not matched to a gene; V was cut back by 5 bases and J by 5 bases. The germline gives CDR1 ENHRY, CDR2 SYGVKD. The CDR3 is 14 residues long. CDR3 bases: TGTGCCATCAGTCAGGGGGGAGAAGGATATGGCTACACCTTC. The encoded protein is CAISQGGEGYGYTF.